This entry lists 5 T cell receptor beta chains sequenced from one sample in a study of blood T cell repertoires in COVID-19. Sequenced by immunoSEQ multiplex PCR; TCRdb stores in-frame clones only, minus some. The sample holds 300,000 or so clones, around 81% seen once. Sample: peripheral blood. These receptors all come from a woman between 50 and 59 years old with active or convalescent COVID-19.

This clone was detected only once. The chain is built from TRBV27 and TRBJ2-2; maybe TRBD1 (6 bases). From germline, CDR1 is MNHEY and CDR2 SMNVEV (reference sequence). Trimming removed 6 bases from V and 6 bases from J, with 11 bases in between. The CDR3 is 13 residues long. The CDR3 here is CASSLGGPGELFF. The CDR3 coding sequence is TGTGCCAGCAGCCTTGGGGGCCCCGGGGAGCTGTTTTTT.

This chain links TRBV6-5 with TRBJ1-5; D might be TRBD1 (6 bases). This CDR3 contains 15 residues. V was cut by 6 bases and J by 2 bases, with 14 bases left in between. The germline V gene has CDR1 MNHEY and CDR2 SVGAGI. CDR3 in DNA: TGTGCCAGCAGAATACGAGGGGGAGGCAATCAGCCCCAGCATTTT. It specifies CASRIRGGGNQPQHF.

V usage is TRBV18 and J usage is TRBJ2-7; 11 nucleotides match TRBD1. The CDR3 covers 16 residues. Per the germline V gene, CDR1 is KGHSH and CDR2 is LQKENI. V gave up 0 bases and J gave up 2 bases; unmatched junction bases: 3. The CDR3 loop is CASSPPLGQGAYEQYF. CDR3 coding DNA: TGTGCCAGCTCACCACCCCTGGGACAGGGGGCCTACGAGCAGTACTTC.

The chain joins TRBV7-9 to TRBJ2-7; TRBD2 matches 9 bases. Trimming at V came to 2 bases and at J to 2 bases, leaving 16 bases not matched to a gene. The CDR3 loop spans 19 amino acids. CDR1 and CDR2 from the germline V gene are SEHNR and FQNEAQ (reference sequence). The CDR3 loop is CASSLRARASGNAPYEQYF. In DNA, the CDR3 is TGTGCCAGCAGCTTACGGGCAAGGGCTAGCGGGAACGCACCCTACGAGCAGTACTTC.

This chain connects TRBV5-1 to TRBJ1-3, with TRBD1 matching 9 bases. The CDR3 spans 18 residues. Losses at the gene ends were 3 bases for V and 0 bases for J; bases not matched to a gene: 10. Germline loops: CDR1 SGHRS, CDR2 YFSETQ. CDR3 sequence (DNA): TGCGCCAGCAGCTCGTCGGGACAGGGTTTTGGCTCTGGAAACACCATATATTTT. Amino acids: CASSSSGQGFGSGNTIYF.